This T cell receptor beta chain was identified during a study of T cell repertoires in cytomegalovirus infection. Looking at the study overall: A matching HLA type, together with CMV infection, was signaled by public TCR beta signatures.

This clonotype was counted a few times. Antigen unknown. MiXCR, applied by TCRdb to the reads, yields one record per CDR3 protein. The sample carries about 320,000 distinct CDR3 sequences, more than 8% recorded once. Study-wide results and caveats: Adding up the frequency of public TCR beta families identified people who carried CMV plus the relevant HLA. Ex vivo responses were dominated by HLA-C-restricted CMV-specific TCR beta clonotypes.

The V gene's germline CDR1 is DFQATT and CDR2 SNEGSKA (reference sequence). The V gene lost 1 base and the J gene lost 7 bases, with 5 bases spanning the gap. The CDR3 has 11 residues. The genes are TRBV20-1 and TRBJ2-1; D not resolved. The sequenced material came from PBMCs. The sequence derives from a human donor in good health (CMV status not recorded). Some clones in this sample may be carry-over from other donors' samples. The CDR3 spells CSARGANEQFF. The DNA of the CDR3 is TGCAGTGCTAGAGGGGCTAATGAGCAGTTCTTC.